The following is a T cell receptor (beta chain) sequence with its context. The antigen is undetermined. Cultured CD4+ T-cell DNA underwent Oncomine TCR Beta short-read sequencing. TCRdb passed the PCR reads through MiXCR, listing each CDR3 protein once. The sample yields roughly 11,000 distinct CDR3 sequences, over 50% seen once. This record belongs to a study of vaccination and CD4 T cells after COVID-19. Treatment here: roughly ten-day PBMC culture with coronavirus spike peptide pools or control peptides (ViraFEST assay). The V gene lost 5 bases and the J gene lost 5 bases, with 15 bases spanning the gap. The length of the CDR3 is 14 residues. Germline CDR1 LNHDA, CDR2 SQIVND (reference sequence).

V gene TRBV19 combines with J gene TRBJ1-2, with D perhaps matching TRBD1 (6 bases). Sequencing was performed on CD4+ T cells from blood, cultured in vitro. The origin of this receptor is a human donor who had recovered from COVID-19. CDR3 in DNA: TGTGCCAGTAGTCGGGACATTGCATTATATGGCTACACCTTC. Translated, it gives CASSRDIALYGYTF.